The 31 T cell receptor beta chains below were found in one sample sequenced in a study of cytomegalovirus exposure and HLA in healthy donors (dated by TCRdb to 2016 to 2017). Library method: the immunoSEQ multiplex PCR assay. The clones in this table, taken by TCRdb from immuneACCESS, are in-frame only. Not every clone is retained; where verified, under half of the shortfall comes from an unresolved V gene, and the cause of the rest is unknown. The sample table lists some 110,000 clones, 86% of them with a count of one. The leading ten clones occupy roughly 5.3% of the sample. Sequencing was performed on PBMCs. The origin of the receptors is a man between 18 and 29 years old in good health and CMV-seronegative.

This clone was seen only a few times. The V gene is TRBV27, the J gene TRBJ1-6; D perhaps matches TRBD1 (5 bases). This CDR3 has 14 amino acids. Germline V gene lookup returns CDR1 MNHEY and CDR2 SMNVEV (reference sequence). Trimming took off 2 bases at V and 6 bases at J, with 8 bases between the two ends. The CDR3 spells CASSLGGVNSPLHF. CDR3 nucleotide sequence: TGTGCCAGCAGTTTAGGAGGGGTTAATTCACCCCTCCACTTT.

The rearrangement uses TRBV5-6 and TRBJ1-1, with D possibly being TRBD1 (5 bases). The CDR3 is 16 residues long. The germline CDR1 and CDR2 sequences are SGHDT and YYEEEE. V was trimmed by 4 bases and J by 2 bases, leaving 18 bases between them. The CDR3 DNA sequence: TGTGCCAGCAGCCCTGGTTCGGGTCAGGGAAACACTGAAGCTTTCTTT. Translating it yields CASSPGSGQGNTEAFF.

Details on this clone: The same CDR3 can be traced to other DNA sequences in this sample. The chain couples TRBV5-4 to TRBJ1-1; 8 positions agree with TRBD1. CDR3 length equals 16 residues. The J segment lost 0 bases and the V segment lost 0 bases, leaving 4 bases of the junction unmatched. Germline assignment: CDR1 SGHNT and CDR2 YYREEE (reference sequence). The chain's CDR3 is CASSLGTGLMNTEAFF. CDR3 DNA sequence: TGTGCCAGCAGCTTGGGGACAGGGCTCATGAACACTGAAGCTTTCTTT.

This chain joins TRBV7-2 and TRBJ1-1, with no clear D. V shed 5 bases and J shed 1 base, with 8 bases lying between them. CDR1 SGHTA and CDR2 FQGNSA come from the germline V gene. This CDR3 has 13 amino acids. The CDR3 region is CASSRISNTEAFF. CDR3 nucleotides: TGTGCCAGCAGCCGTATATCGAACACTGAAGCTTTCTTT.

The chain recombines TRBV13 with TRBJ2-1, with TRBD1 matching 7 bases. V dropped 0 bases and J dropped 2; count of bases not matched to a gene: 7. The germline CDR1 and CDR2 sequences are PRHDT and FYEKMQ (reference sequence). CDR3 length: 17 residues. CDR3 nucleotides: TGTGCCAGCAGCTTAGGGCCCTCGACAGGGACCTACAATGAGCAGTTCTTC. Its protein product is CASSLGPSTGTYNEQFF.

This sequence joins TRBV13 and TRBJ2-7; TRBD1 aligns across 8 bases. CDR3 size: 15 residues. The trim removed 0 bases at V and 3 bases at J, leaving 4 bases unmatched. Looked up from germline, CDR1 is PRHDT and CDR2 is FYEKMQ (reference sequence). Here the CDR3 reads CASSLGGTGDYEQYF. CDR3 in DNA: TGTGCCAGCAGCTTAGGCGGGACAGGTGACTACGAGCAGTACTTC.

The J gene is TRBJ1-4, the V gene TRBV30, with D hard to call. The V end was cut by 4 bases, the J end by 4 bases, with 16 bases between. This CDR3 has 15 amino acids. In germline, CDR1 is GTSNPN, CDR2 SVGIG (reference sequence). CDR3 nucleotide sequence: TGTGCCTGGACTCAAACGGGGATGATTAATGAAAAACTGTTTTTT. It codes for CAWTQTGMINEKLFF.

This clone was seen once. CDR3 amino acids: CASRRQGPEAFF. The CDR3 DNA is TGTGCCAGCAGAAGACAGGGCCCTGAAGCTTTCTTT. This chain uses TRBV2 with TRBJ1-1, with 7 bases identical to TRBD1. The trim removed 6 bases at V and 6 bases at J, leaving 4 bases unmatched. This CDR3 region has 12 residues. Germline V gene sequence: CDR1 SNHLY, CDR2 FYNNEI.

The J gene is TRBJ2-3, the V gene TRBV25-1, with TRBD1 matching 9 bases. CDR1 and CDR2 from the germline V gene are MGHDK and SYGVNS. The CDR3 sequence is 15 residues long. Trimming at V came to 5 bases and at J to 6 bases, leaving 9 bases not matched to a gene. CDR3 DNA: TGTGCCAGCAGTTCGGACAGGGGACCCATGGATACGCAGTATTTT. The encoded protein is CASSSDRGPMDTQYF.

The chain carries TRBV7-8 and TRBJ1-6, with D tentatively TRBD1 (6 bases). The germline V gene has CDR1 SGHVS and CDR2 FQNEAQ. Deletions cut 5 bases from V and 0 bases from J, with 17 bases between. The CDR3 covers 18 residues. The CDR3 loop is CASSKGQSPASYNSPLHF. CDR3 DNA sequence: TGTGCCAGCAGCAAGGGACAATCTCCTGCCTCCTATAATTCACCCCTCCACTTT.

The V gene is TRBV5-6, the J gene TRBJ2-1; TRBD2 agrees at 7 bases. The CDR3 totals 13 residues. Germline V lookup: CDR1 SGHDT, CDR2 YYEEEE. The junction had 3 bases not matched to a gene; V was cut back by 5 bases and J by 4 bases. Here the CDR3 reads CASRTGGYNEQFF. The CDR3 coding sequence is TGTGCCAGCAGGACGGGGGGATACAATGAGCAGTTCTTC.

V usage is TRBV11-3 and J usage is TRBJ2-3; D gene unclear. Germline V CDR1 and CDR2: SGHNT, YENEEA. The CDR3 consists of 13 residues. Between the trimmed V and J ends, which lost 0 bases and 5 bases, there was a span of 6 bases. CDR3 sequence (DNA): TGTGCCAGCAGCTTAGATACGGGAGATACGCAGTATTTT. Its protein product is CASSLDTGDTQYF.

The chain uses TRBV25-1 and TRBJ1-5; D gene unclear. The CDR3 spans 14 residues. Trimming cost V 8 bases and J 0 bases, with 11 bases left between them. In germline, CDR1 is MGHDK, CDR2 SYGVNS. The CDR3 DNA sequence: TGTGCCAGCGGGGAGGAACTTAGCAATCAGCCCCAGCATTTT. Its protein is CASGEELSNQPQHF.

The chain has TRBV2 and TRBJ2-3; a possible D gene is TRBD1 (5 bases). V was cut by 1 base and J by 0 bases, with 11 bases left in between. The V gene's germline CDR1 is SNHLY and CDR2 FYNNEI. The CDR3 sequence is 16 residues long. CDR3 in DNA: TGTGCCAGCAGTGAAGTCAGGGCGCGGAGCACAGATACGCAGTATTTT. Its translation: CASSEVRARSTDTQYF.

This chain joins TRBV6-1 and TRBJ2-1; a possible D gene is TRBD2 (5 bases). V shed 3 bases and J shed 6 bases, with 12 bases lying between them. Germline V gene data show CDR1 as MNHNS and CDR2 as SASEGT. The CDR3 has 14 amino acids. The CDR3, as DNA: TGTGCCAGCAGTGAGTCAGGAGGTAGCAATGAGCAGTTCTTC. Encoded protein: CASSESGGSNEQFF.

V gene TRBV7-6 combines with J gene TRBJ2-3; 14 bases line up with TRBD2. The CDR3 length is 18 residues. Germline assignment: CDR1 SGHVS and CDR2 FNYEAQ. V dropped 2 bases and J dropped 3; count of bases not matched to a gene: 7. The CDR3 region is CASSLRGTSGRGTDTQYF. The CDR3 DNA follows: TGTGCCAGCAGCTTAAGAGGGACTAGCGGGAGAGGTACAGATACGCAGTATTTT.

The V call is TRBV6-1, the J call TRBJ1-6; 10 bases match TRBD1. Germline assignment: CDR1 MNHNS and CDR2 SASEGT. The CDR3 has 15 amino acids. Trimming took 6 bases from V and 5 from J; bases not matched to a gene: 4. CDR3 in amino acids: CASRATGGDNSPLHF. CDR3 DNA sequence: TGTGCCAGCAGAGCGACAGGGGGCGATAATTCACCCCTCCACTTT.

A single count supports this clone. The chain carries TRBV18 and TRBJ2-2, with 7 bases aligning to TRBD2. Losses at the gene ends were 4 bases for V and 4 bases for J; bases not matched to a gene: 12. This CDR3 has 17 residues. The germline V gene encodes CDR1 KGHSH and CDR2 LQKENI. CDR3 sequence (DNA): TGTGCCAGCTCACACCGGGACTCCGGGGGGAGCACCGGGGAGCTGTTTTTT. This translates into CASSHRDSGGSTGELFF.

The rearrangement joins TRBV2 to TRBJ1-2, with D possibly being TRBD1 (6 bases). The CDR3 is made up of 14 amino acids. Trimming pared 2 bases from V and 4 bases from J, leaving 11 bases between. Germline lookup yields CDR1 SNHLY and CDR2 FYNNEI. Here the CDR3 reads CASSEWDTSYGYTF. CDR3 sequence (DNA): TGTGCCAGCAGTGAATGGGACACAAGCTATGGCTACACCTTC.

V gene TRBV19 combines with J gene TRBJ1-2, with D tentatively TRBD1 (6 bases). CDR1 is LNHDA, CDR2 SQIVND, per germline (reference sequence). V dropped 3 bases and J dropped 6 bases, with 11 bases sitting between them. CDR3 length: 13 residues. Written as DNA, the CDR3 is TGTGCCAGTAGTATCGGGGGGCTTGATGGCTACACCTTC. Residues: CASSIGGLDGYTF.

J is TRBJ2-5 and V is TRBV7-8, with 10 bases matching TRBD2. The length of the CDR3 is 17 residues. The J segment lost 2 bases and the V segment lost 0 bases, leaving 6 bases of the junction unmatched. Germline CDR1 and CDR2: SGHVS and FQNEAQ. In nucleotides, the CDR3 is TGTGCCAGCAGCTTAGCTTCGCTAGCGGGGGCACAAGAGACCCAGTACTTC. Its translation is CASSLASLAGAQETQYF.

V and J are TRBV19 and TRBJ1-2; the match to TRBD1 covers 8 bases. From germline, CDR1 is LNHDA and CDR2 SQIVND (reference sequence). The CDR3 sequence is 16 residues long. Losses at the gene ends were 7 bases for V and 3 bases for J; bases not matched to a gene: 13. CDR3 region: CASTPGLRDRYYGYTF. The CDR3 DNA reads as TGTGCCAGTACCCCAGGACTTAGGGACAGGTACTATGGCTACACCTTC. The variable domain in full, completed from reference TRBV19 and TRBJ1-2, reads DGGITQSPKYLFRKEGQNVTLSCEQNLNHDAMYWYRQDPGQGLRLIYYSQIVNDFQKGDIAEGYSVSREKKESFPLTVTSAQKNPTAFYLCASTPGLRDRYYGYTFGSGTRLTVV.

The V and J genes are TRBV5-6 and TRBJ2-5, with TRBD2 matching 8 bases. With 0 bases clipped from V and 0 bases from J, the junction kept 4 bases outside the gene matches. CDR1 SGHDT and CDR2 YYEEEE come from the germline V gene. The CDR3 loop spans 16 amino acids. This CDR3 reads CASSLESSGYQETQYF. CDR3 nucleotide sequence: TGTGCCAGCAGCTTGGAATCTAGCGGGTACCAAGAGACCCAGTACTTC.

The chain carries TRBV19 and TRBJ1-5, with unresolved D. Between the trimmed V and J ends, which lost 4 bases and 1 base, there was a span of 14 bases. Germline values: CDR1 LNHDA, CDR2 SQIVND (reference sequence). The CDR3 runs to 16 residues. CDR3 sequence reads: CASSSHIASSNQPQHF. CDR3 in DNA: TGTGCCAGTAGTAGCCACATCGCTTCAAGCAATCAGCCCCAGCATTTT.

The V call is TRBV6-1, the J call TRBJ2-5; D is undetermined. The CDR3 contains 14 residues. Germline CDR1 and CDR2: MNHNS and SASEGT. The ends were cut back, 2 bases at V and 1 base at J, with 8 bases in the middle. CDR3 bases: TGTGCCAGCAGTGAATTTAACAGCCAAGAGACCCAGTACTTC. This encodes CASSEFNSQETQYF.

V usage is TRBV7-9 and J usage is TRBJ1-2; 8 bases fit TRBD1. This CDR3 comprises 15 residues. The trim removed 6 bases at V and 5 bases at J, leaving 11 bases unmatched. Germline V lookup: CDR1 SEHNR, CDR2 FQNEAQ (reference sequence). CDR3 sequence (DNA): TGTGCCAGCAGTTTGATAGGGACAGGAGCGTATGGCTACACCTTC. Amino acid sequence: CASSLIGTGAYGYTF.

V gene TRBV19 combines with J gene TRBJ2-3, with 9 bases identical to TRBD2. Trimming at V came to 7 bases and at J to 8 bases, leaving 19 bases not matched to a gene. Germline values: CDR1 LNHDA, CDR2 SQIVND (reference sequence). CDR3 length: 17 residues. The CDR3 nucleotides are TGTGCCAGTAATAGCGGGGGCGGGAAGAAGACCGTTGCTACGCAGTATTTT. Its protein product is CASNSGGGKKTVATQYF.

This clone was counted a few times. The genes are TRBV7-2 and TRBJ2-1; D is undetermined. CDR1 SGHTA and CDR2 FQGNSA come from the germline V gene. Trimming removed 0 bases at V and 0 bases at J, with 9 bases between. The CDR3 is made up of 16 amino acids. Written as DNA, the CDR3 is TGTGCCAGCAGCTTAGCGATGTGGAGCTCCTACAATGAGCAGTTCTTC. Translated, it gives CASSLAMWSSYNEQFF.

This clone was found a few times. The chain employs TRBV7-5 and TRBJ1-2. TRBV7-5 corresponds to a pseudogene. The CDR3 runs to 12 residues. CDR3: CARSLIRYGYTF. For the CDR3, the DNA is TGTGCCAGAAGCTTAATCCGGTATGGCTACACCTTC.

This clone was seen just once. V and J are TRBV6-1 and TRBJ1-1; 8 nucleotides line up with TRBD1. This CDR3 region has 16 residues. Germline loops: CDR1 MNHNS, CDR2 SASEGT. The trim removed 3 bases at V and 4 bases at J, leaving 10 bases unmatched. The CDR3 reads CASSDQGAARGTEAFF. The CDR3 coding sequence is TGTGCCAGCAGTGATCAGGGGGCCGCGCGGGGCACTGAAGCTTTCTTT.

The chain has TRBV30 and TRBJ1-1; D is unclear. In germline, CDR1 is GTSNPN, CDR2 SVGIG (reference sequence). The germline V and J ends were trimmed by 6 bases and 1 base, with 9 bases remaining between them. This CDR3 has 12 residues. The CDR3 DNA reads TGTGCCTGCGATCCCAGGAACACTGAAGCTTTCTTT. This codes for CACDPRNTEAFF. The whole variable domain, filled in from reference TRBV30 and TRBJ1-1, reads SQTIHQWPATLVQPVGSPLSLECTVEGTSNPNLYWYRQAAGRGLQLLFYSVGIGQISSEVPQNLSASRPQDRQFILSSKKLLLSDSGFYLCACDPRNTEAFFGQGTRLTVV.